The 9 T cell receptor beta chains listed next were all sequenced from one sample in a study of T-cell reconstitution after alpha-beta-depleted transplantation in children. Library preparation (for TCRbeta) was performed with unique molecular identifiers. TCRdb analysed the PCR reads with MiXCR anew, one entry per CDR3 protein. This table holds more than 400,000 distinct CDR3 sequences, roughly 44% found once. Source: PBMCs, taken before TCRalphabeta/CD19-depleted stem cell transplant. These TCRs come from a girl aged 2-10 years with aplastic anemia, due to receive a stem cell transplant.

Many counts were recorded for this clonotype. This chain connects TRBV5-1 to TRBJ2-1, with TRBD2 matching 11 bases. CDR1 and CDR2 from the germline V gene are SGHRS and YFSETQ. Unmatched junction bases numbered 8, after V lost 4 bases and J lost 8 bases. There are 15 residues in the CDR3. This chain's CDR3 is CASSGLAGGRDEQFF. CDR3 nucleotides: TGCGCCAGCAGCGGGTTAGCGGGAGGGCGCGATGAGCAGTTCTTC.

This clonotype has just a few counts. V gene TRBV27 combines with J gene TRBJ2-3, with D maybe TRBD2 (7 bases). V dropped 5 bases and J dropped 4 bases, with 16 bases sitting between them. The CDR3 covers 15 residues. Per the germline V gene, CDR1 is MNHEY and CDR2 is SMNVEV (reference sequence). CDR3 in amino acids: CASSPRGGGPDTQYF. DNA of the CDR3: TGTGCCAGCAGTCCTAGGGGGGGAGGCCCAGATACGCAGTATTTT.

This clonotype was counted between two and nine times. This sequence joins TRBV4-2 and TRBJ2-5, with D possibly called TRBD1 or TRBD2 (6 bases each). This CDR3 contains 15 residues. V was pared by 0 bases and J by 4 bases, with 12 bases between. Germline V gene lookup returns CDR1 LGHNA and CDR2 YNFKEQ. In DNA, the CDR3 is TGTGCCAGCAGCCAAGATAACGGGGGCCCAGAGACCCAGTACTTC. This gives the protein CASSQDNGGPETQYF.

The rearrangement uses TRBV7-2 and TRBJ2-1, with D perhaps TRBD2 (5 bases). Germline CDR1 and CDR2: SGHTA and FQGNSA. Trimming took 5 bases from V and 6 from J, leaving 14 bases between them. The CDR3 consists of 14 residues. The CDR3 sequence: CASSLPTRSNEQFF. In DNA form, the CDR3 reads TGTGCCAGCAGCCTCCCCACTAGGTCCAATGAGCAGTTCTTC.

This clonotype was observed once. The chain is built from TRBV20-1 and TRBJ2-4; 9 nucleotides line up with TRBD1. Per the germline V gene, CDR1 is DFQATT and CDR2 is SNEGSKA (reference sequence). With 0 bases clipped from V and 0 bases from J, the junction kept 12 bases outside the gene matches. The CDR3 consists of 19 residues. The CDR3 sequence is CSARDNGVDRGLAKNIQYF. CDR3 DNA sequence: TGCAGTGCTAGAGACAATGGTGTGGACAGGGGCCTAGCCAAAAACATTCAGTACTTC.

This sequence joins TRBV28 and TRBJ1-3, with 7 nucleotides matching TRBD1. CDR3 length: 14 amino acids. Germline assignment: CDR1 MDHEN and CDR2 SYDVKM. The J segment lost 8 bases and the V segment lost 6 bases, leaving 10 bases of the junction unmatched. This chain's CDR3 is CASSSTGIMDTIYF. The CDR3 DNA sequence: TGTGCCAGCAGCTCGACAGGGATTATGGACACCATATATTTT. Full variable domain (remainder filled in from reference TRBV28 and TRBJ1-3): DVKVTQSSRYLVKRTGEKVFLECVQDMDHENMFWYRQDPGLGLRLIYFSYDVKMKEKGDIPEGYSVSREKKERFSLILESASTNQTSMYLCASSSTGIMDTIYFGEGSWLTVV.

Turning to this clonotype: A much larger clone lies a single base off, so this may be a read error. V gene TRBV7-9 combines with J gene TRBJ1-6; tentatively, D is TRBD1 (5 bases). Germline V CDR1 and CDR2: SEHNR, FQNEAQ (reference sequence). There are 15 residues in the CDR3. The CDR3 DNA is TGTTCCAGCAGCTTACGGGACGGGCGAAATTCACCCCTCCACTTT. Protein sequence: CSSSLRDGRNSPLHF.

This clonotype has at least ten counts. V is TRBV11-1 and J is TRBJ1-1; D may be TRBD1 (5 bases). Germline CDR1 and CDR2: SGHAT and FQDESV (reference sequence). The CDR3 runs to 14 residues. The V end lost 5 bases, the J end lost 5 bases, and 15 bases lay between the germline ends. The CDR3 DNA reads TGTGCCAGCAGCCGTGACAGTTTGGGGACTGAAGCTTTCTTT. Protein product: CASSRDSLGTEAFF. Full variable domain (missing parts from reference TRBV11-1 and TRBJ1-1): EAEVAQSPRYKITEKSQAVAFWCDPISGHATLYWYRQILGQGPELLVQFQDESVVDDSQLPKDRFSAERLKGVDSTLKIQPAELGDSAMYLCASSRDSLGTEAFFGQGTRLTVV.

The rearrangement uses TRBV4-2 and TRBJ2-7; D is unclear. V shed 0 bases and J shed 3 bases, with 9 bases lying between them. CDR1 and CDR2 from the germline V gene are LGHNA and YNFKEQ. The CDR3 extends over 14 amino acids. The chain's CDR3 is CASSQDGPIYEQYF. As DNA, the CDR3 is TGTGCCAGCAGCCAAGATGGTCCTATCTACGAGCAGTACTTC.